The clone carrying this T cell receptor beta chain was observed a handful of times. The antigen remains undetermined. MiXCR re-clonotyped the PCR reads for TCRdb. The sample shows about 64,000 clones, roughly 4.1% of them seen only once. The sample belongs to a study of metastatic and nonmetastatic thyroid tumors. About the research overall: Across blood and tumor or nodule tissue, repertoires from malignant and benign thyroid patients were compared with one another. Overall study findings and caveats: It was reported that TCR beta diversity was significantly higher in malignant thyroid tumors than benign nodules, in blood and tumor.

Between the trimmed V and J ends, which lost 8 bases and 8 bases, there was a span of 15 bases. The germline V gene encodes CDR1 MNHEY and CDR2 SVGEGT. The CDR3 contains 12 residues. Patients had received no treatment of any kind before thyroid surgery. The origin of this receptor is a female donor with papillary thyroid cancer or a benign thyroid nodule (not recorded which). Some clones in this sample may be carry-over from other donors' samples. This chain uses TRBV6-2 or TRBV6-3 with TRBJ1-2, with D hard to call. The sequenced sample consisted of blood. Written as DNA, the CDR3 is TGTGCCAGCTGGTGGGTGGGAGAAGGCTACACCTTC. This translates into CASWWVGEGYTF.